The T cell receptor (beta chain) under discussion was sequenced for a study of blood T cell repertoires in COVID-19. Study-wide context: Material from acute and convalescent COVID-19 was sourced from the United States, Italy and Spain. T cells, B-cell-depleted T cells, or PBMCs provided the cDNA or gDNA that served as material.

Authors' methods: Estimates of nucleated cell counts were drawn from the amplification of reference gene primers. Clones were read by immunoSEQ multiplex PCR, and TCRdb kept only the in-frame ones, dropping some. The DNA was the basis for D and trimming; V, J and clone size are from that table. The sample lists approximately 100,000 clones, 90% to 95% occurring once. This TCR came from a human donor in a cohort sampled during active COVID-19. Sequencing was performed on peripheral blood.

The CDR3 reads CASSSAGDSYNEQFF. CDR3 DNA sequence: TGTGCCAGCAGCTCAGCGGGAGACTCCTACAATGAGCAGTTCTTC. The chain recombines TRBV11-3 with TRBJ2-1; 8 positions match TRBD2. The ends lost 4 bases at V and 0 bases at J; junction bases unmatched: 2. Germline V gene sequence: CDR1 SGHNT, CDR2 YENEEA. This CDR3 is 15 amino acids long. Full variable domain (outside the CDR3, taken from reference TRBV11-3 and TRBJ2-1): EAGVVQSPRYKIIEKKQPVAFWCNPISGHNTLYWYLQNLGQGPELLIRYENEEAVDDSQLPKDRFSAERLKGVDSTLKIQPAELGDSAVYLCASSSAGDSYNEQFFGPGTRLTVL.